This T cell receptor beta chain was found in a study of blood T cell repertoires in COVID-19. At the level of the study: The analysed material was cDNA or gDNA that came from T cells, B-cell-depleted T cells, or PBMCs.

Assay used: immunoSEQ multiplex PCR; TCRdb lists only in-frame clones, some missing. The sample shows about 73,000 clones, around 67% of them seen only once. This clone was picked up many times. V gave up 4 bases and J gave up 7 bases; unmatched junction bases: 15. The CDR3 is made up of 16 amino acids. Germline-derived CDR1 and CDR2 are SGDLS and YYNGEE. Sequenced sample: peripheral blood. V and J are TRBV9 and TRBJ1-2; 8 nucleotides match TRBD1. The TCR sequence derives from a man between 60 and 70 years old with acute or convalescent COVID-19. CDR3 nucleotide sequence: TGTGCCAGCAGCTTTGGGACAGGTTCGGCAGGGGGTGGCTACACCTTC. Amino acid sequence: CASSFGTGSAGGGYTF. Complete variable domain (other parts from reference TRBV9 and TRBJ1-2): DSGVTQTPKHLITATGQRVTLRCSPRSGDLSVYWYQQSLDQGLQFLIQYYNGEERAKGNILERFSAQQFPDLHSELNLSSLELGDSALYFCASSFGTGSAGGGYTFGSGTRLTVV.